This TCR beta chain derives from a study of blood T cell repertoires in COVID-19. Trimming removed 4 bases at V and 7 bases at J, with 21 bases between. The CDR3 consists of 17 residues. CDR1 and CDR2 (germline): SGHTS, YDEGEE. Using immunoSEQ multiplex PCR, the repertoire was profiled, and TCRdb retains in-frame clones only, with some absent. The sample carries about 330,000 clones, around 87% recorded once. The sample comprised PBMCs or T cells enriched from blood (not recorded which). The J gene is TRBJ1-6, the V gene TRBV5-8; D ambiguous. The receptor was derived from a woman aged 25 to 45 who had recovered from COVID-19. In DNA, the CDR3 is TGTGCCAGCAGCCGGGGAAGTACCTCCTTTTTGAATTCACCCCTCCACTTT. Amino acid sequence: CASSRGSTSFLNSPLHF.